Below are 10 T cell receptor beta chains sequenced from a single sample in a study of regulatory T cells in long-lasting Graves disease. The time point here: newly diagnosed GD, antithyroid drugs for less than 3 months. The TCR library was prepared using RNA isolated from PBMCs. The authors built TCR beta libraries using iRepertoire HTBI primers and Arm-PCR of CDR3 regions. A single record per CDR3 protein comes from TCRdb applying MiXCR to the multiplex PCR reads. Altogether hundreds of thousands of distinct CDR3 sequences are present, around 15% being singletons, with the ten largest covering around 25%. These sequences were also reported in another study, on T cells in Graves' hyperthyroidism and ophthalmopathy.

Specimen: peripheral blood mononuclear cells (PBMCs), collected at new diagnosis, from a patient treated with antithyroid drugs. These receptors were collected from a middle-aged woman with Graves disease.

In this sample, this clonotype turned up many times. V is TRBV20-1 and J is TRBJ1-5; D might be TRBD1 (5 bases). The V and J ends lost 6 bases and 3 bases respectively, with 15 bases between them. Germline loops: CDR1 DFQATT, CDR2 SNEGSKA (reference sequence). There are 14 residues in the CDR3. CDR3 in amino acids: CSAPPQGLNQPQHF. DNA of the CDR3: TGCAGTGCCCCCCCGCAGGGCCTCAATCAGCCCCAGCATTTT.

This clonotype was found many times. Here the CDR3 DNA reads TGTGCCAGCAGCTTGAGACCCGTACGGACCAAAAACATTCAGTACTTC. Translated, it gives CASSLRPVRTKNIQYF. This chain connects TRBV5-8 to TRBJ2-4, with D hard to call. The V end lost 1 base, the J end lost 2 bases, and 13 bases lay between the germline ends. Per the germline V gene, CDR1 is SGHTS and CDR2 is YDEGEE. This CDR3 region has 16 residues.

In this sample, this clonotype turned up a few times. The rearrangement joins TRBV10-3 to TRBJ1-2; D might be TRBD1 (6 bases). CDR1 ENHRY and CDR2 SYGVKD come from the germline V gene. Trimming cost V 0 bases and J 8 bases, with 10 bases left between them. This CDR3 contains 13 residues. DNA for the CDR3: TGTGCCATCAGTGAGTCGAGGGGGGAAGGCTACACCTTC. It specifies CAISESRGEGYTF.

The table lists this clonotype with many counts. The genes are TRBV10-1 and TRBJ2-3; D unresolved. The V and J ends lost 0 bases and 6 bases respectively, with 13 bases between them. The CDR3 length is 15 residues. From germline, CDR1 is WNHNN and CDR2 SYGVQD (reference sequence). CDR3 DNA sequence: TGCGCCAGCAGTGAGTCTGGATCTCGGGTGGATACGCAGTATTTT. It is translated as CASSESGSRVDTQYF.

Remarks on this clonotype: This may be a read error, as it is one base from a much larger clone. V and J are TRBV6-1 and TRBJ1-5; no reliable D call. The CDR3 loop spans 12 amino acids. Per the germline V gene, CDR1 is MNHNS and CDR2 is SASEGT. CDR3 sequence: CANSDPNQPQHF. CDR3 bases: TGTGCCAACAGTGACCCGAATCAGCCCCAGCATTTT.

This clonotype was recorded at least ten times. CDR3 protein: CASSRQGIDTQYF. CDR3 bases: TGTGCCAGCAGCAGACAGGGAATAGATACGCAGTATTTT. The chain links TRBV13 to TRBJ2-3, with 7 bases lining up with TRBD1. The CDR3 consists of 13 residues. Germline V CDR1 and CDR2: PRHDT, FYEKMQ (reference sequence). Trimming at V came to 5 bases and at J to 5 bases, leaving 4 bases not matched to a gene. Variable domain in full (rest from reference TRBV13 and TRBJ2-3): AAGVIQSPRHLIKEKRETATLKCYPIPRHDTVYWYQQGPGQDPQFLISFYEKMQSDKGSIPDRFSAQQFSDYHSELNMSSLELGDSALYFCASSRQGIDTQYFGPGTRLTVL.

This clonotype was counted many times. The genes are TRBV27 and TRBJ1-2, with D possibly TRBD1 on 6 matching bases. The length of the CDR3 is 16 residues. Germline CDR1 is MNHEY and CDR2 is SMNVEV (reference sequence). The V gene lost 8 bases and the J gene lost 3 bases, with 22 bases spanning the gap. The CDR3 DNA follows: TGTGCCAGCTGCCCGCTCGGAGGGGGAGGGTACTATGGCTACACCTTC. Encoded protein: CASCPLGGGGYYGYTF.

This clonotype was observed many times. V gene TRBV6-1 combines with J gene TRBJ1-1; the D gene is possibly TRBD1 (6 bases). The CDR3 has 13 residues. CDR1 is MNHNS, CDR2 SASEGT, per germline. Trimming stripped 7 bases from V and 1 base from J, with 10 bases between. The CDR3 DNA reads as TGTGCCAGCAAAACGGGACAGAACACTGAAGCTTTCTTT. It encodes CASKTGQNTEAFF.

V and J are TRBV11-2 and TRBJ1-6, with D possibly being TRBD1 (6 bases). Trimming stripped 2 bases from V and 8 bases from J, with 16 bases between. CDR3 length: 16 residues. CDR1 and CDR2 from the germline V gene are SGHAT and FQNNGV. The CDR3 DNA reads TGTGCCAGCAGCTTAAGGGGGGCGGGGACGGATTCACCCCTCCACTTT. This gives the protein CASSLRGAGTDSPLHF.

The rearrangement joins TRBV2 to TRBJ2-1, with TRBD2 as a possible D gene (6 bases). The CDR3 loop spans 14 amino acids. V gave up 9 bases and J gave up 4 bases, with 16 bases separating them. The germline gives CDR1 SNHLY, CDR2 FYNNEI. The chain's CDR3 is CASLPRDFYNEQFF. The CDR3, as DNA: TGTGCCAGTCTACCCCGGGACTTTTACAATGAGCAGTTCTTC.